This T cell receptor (beta chain) was captured by sequencing in a study of OX40 agonist ivuxolimab in advanced cancers. The protocol was immunoSEQ multiplex PCR, while the TCRdb copy is restricted to in-frame clones and leaves out a portion. The sample yields 40,000 to 45,000 clones, over 75% seen once. Per germline, CDR1 GTSNPN and CDR2 SVGIG (reference sequence). The CDR3 runs 13 residues. The V gene lost 0 bases and the J gene lost 4 bases, with 7 bases spanning the gap. The chain recombines TRBV30 with TRBJ1-5; possibly TRBD1 for D (5 bases). The specimen comprised CD4+ or CD8+ T cells sorted from blood, sampled in a trial of the OX40 agonist ivuxolimab. This TCR was sampled from an adult with an advanced solid tumor such as melanoma, head and neck, liver or kidney cancer. The CDR3 loop is CAWSVKGNQPQHF. In nucleotides, the CDR3 is TGTGCCTGGAGTGTAAAGGGGAATCAGCCCCAGCATTTT.